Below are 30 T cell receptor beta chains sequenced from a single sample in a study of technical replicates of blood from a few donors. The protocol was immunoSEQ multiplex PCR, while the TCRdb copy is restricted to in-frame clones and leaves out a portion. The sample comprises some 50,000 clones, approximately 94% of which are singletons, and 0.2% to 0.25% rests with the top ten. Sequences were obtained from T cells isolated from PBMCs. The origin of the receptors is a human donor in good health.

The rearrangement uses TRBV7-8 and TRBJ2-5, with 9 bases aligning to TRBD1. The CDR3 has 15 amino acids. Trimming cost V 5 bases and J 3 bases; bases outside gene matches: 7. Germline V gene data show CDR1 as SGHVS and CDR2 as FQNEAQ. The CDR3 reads CASSRWDREKETQYF. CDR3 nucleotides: TGTGCCAGCAGCCGGTGGGACAGGGAAAAAGAGACCCAGTACTTC.

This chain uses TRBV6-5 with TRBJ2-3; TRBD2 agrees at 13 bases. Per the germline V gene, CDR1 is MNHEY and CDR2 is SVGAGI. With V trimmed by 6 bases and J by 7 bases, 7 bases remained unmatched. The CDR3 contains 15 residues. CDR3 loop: CASSRTSGRANTQYF. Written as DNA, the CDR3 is TGTGCCAGCAGCCGTACTAGCGGGAGGGCCAATACGCAGTATTTT.

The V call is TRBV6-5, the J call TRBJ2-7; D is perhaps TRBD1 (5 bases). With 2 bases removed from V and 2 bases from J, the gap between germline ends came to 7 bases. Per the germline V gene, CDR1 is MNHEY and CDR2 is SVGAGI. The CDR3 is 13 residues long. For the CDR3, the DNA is TGTGCCAGCAGTTACACAGGAGCCTACGAGCAGTACTTC. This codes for CASSYTGAYEQYF.

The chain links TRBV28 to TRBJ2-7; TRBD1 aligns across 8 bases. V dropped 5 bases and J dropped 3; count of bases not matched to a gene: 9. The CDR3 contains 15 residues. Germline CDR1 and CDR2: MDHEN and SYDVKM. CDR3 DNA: TGTGCCAGCAGTCCCCTCGGACAGGGCTTCTACGAGCAGTACTTC. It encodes CASSPLGQGFYEQYF.

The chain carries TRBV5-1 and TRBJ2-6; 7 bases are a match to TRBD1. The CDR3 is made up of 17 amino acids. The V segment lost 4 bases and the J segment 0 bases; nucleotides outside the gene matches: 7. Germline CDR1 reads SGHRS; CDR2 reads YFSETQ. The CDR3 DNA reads TGCGCCAGCAGCCCGGGACAGTCATTCTCTGGGGCCAACGTCCTGACTTTC. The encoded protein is CASSPGQSFSGANVLTF.

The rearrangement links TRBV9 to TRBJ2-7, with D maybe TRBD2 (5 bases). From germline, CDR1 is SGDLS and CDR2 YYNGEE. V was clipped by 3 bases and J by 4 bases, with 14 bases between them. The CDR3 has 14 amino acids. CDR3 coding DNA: TGTGCCAGCAGCGGGGAGCGGAGCGGATACGAGCAGTACTTC. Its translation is CASSGERSGYEQYF.

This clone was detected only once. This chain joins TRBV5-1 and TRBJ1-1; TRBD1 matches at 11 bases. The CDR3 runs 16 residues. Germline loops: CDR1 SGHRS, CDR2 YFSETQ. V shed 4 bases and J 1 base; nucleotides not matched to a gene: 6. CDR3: CASSRGTGGRNTEAFF. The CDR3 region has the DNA TGCGCCAGCAGCCGCGGGACAGGGGGACGGAACACTGAAGCTTTCTTT.

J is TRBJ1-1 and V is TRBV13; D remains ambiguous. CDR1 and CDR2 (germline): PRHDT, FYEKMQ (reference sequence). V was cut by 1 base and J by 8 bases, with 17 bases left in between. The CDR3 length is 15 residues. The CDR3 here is CASSLERASGYEAFF. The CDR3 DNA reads TGTGCCAGCAGCTTAGAGCGGGCCTCGGGGTACGAAGCTTTCTTT.

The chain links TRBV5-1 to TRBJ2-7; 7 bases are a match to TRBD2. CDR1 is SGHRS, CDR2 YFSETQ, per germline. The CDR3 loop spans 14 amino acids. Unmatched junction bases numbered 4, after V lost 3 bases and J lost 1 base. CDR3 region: CASSWGGVSYEQYF. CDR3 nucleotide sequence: TGCGCCAGCAGCTGGGGGGGAGTGTCCTACGAGCAGTACTTC. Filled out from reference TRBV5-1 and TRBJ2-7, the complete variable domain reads KAGVTQTPRYLIKTRGQQVTLSCSPISGHRSVSWYQQTPGQGLQFLFEYFSETQRNKGNFPGRFSGRQFSNSRSEMNVSTLELGDSALYLCASSWGGVSYEQYFGPGTRLTVT.

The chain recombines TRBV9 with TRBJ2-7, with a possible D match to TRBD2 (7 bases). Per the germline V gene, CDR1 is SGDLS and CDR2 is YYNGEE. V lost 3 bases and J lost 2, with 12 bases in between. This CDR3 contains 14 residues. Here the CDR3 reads CASSADGGPYEQYF. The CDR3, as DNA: TGTGCCAGCAGCGCCGACGGGGGGCCCTACGAGCAGTACTTC.

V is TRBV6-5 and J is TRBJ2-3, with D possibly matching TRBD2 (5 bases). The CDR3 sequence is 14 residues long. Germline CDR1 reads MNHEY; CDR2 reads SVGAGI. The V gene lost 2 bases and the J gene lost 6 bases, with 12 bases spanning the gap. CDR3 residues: CASSYSLAGDTQYF. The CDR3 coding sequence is TGTGCCAGCAGTTACAGCCTAGCTGGGGATACGCAGTATTTT.

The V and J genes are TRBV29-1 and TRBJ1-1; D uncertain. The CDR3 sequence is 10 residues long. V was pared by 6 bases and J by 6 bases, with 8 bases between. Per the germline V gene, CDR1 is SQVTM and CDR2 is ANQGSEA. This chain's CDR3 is CSVAAAEAFF. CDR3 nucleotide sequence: TGCAGCGTGGCCGCAGCTGAAGCTTTCTTT. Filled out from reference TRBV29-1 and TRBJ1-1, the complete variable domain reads SAVISQKPSRDICQRGTSLTIQCQVDSQVTMMFWYRQQPGQSLTLIATANQGSEATYESGFVIDKFPISRPNLTFSTLTVSNMSPEDSSIYLCSVAAAEAFFGQGTRLTVV.

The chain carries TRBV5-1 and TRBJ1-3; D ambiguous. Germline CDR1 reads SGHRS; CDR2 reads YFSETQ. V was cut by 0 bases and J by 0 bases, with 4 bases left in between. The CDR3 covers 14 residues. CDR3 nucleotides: TGCGCCAGCAGCTTGGGACACTCTGGAAACACCATATATTTT. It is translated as CASSLGHSGNTIYF.

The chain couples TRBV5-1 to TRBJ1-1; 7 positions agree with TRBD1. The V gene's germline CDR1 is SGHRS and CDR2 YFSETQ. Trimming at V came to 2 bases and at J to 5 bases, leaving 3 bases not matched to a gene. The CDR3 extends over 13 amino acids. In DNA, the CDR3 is TGCGCCAGCAGCTTTACAGGGGAAACTGAAGCTTTCTTT. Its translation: CASSFTGETEAFF.

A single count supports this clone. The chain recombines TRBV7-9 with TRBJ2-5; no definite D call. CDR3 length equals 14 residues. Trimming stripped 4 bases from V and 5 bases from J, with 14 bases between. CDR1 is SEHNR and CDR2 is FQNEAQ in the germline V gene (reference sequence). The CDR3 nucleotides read TGTGCCAGCAGCTCTAAGACACAAGAGGAGACCCAGTACTTC. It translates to CASSSKTQEETQYF.

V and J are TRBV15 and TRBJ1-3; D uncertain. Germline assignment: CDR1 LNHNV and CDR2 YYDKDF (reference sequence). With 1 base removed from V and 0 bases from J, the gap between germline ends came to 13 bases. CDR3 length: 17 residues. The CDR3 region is CATSRGQLTYSGNTIYF. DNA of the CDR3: TGTGCCACCAGCAGAGGTCAACTCACGTACTCTGGAAACACCATATATTTT.

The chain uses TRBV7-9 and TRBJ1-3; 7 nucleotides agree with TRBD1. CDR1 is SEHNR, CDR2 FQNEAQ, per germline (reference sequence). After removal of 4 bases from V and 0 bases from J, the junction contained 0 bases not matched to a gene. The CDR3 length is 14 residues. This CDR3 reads CASSWDSSGNTIYF. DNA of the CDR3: TGTGCCAGCAGCTGGGACAGCTCTGGAAACACCATATATTTT.

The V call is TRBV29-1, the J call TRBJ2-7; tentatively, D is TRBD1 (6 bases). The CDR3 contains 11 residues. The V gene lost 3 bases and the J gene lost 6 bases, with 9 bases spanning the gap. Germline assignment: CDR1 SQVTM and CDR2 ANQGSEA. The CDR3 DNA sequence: TGCAGCGTTGAGGACAGAGGCGAGCAGTACTTC. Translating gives CSVEDRGEQYF.

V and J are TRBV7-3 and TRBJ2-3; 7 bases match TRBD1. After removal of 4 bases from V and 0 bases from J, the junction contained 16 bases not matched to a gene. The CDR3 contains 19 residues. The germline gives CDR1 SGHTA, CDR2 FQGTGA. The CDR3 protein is CASSSRDSQEVTSTDTQYF. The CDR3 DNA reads TGTGCCAGCAGCTCACGGGACAGCCAAGAGGTTACTAGCACAGATACGCAGTATTTT.

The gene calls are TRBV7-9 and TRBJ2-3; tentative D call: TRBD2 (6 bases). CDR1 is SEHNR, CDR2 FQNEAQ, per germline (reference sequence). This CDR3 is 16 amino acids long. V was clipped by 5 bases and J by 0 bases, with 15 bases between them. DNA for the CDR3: TGTGCCAGCAGCGGTCGACTAGGCCGAAGCACAGATACGCAGTATTTT. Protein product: CASSGRLGRSTDTQYF.

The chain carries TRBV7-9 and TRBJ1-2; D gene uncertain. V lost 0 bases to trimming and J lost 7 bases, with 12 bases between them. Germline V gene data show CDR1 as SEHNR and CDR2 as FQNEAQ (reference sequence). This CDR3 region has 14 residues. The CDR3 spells CASSLAAGEGGYTF. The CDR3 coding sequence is TGTGCCAGCAGCTTAGCGGCTGGGGAGGGTGGCTACACCTTC.

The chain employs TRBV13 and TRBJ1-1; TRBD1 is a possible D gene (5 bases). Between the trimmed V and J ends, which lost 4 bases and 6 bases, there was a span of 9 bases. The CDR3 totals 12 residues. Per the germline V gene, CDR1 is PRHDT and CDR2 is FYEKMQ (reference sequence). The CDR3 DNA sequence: TGTGCCAGCAGCTCCAGGGATTCTGAAGCTTTCTTT. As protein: CASSSRDSEAFF.

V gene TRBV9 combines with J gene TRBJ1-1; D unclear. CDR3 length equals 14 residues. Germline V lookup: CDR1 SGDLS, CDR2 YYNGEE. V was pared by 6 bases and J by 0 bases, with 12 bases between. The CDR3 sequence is CASTPSGMNTEAFF. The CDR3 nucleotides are TGTGCCAGCACCCCATCGGGGATGAACACTGAAGCTTTCTTT.

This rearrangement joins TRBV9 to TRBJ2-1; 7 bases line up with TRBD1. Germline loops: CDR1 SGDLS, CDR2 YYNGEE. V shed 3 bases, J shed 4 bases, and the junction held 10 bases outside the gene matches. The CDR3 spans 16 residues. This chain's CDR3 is CASSAQGDGVYNEQFF. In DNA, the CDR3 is TGTGCCAGCAGCGCCCAGGGGGATGGCGTTTACAATGAGCAGTTCTTC.

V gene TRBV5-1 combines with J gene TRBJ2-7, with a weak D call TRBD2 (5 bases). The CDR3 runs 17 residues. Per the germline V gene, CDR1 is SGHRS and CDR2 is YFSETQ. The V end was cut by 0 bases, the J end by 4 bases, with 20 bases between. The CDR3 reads CASSLVPTMGVPYEQYF. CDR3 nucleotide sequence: TGCGCCAGCAGCTTGGTCCCGACTATGGGAGTACCGTACGAGCAGTACTTC.

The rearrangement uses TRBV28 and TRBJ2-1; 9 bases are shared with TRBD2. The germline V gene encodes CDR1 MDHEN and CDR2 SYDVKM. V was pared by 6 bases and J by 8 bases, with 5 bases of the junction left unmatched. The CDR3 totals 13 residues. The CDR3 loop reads CASRAGGMDEQFF. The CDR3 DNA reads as TGTGCCAGCAGAGCGGGAGGAATGGATGAGCAGTTCTTC.

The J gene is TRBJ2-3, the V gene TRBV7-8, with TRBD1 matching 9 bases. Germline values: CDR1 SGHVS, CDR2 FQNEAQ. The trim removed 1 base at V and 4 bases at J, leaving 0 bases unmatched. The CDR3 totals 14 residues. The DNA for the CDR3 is TGTGCCAGCAGCTTAGGGACAGGGGCAGATACGCAGTATTTT. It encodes CASSLGTGADTQYF.

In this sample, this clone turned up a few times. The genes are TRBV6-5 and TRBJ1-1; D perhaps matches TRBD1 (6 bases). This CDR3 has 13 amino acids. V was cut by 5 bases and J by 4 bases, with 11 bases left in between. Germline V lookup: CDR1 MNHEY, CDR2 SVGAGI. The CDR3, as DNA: TGTGCCAGCAGTCCCGACAGGTTCACTGAAGCTTTCTTT. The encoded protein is CASSPDRFTEAFF.

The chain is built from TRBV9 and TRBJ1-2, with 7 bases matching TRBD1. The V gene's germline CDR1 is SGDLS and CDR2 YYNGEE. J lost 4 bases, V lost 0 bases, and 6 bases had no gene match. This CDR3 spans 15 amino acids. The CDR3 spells CASSVEGAESYGYTF. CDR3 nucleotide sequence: TGTGCCAGCAGCGTAGAGGGGGCGGAATCCTATGGCTACACCTTC.

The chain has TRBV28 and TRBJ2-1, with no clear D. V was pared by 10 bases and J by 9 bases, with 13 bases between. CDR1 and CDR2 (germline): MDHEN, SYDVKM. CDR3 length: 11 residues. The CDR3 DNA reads TGTGCCACCACCTCGGGTTTTGAGCAGTTCTTC. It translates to CATTSGFEQFF.